The 11 T cell receptor beta chains below were found in one sample sequenced in a study of OX40 agonist ivuxolimab in advanced cancers. Repertoires were generated with immunoSEQ multiplex PCR, while TCRdb's copy carries only in-frame clones and drops some. The repertoire holds tens of thousands of clones, with approximately 89% as singletons. The sample in question was CD4+ or CD8+ T cells sorted from blood, obtained in a trial of the OX40 agonist ivuxolimab. These TCRs come from an adult with an advanced solid tumor such as melanoma, head and neck, liver or kidney cancer.

The chain combines TRBV7-9 with TRBJ2-7; unclear D gene. This CDR3 comprises 15 residues. CDR1 is SEHNR and CDR2 is FQNEAQ in the germline V gene (reference sequence). With 5 bases removed from V and 2 bases from J, the gap between germline ends came to 16 bases. In nucleotides, the CDR3 is TGTGCCAGCAGCCCACCTTATCTGCGAACCTACGAGCAGTACTTC. Protein: CASSPPYLRTYEQYF.

The V call is TRBV7-9, the J call TRBJ2-7; D uncertain. The CDR3 is 14 residues long. Germline values: CDR1 SEHNR, CDR2 FQNEAQ (reference sequence). The V and J ends lost 8 bases and 2 bases respectively, with 16 bases between them. CDR3 loop: CASGYWEGTYEQYF. The CDR3 DNA is TGTGCCAGCGGTTATTGGGAAGGTACCTACGAGCAGTACTTC.

The CDR3 region is CATSRAGGTDPINYGYTF. The CDR3 DNA sequence: TGTGCCACCAGCAGAGCGGGTGGGACAGATCCTATAAACTATGGCTACACCTTC. J is TRBJ1-2 and V is TRBV15; 7 bases map to TRBD1. This CDR3 comprises 18 residues. Germline assignment: CDR1 LNHNV and CDR2 YYDKDF (reference sequence). The ends lost 1 base at V and 2 bases at J; junction bases unmatched: 13.

The chain links TRBV18 to TRBJ2-3; D gene ambiguous. The CDR3 spans 17 residues. Trimming stripped 2 bases from V and 1 base from J, with 16 bases between. Germline V gene data show CDR1 as KGHSH and CDR2 as LQKENI. CDR3 residues: CASSPDLLVGGTDTQYF. In DNA, the CDR3 is TGTGCCAGCTCACCAGACCTGCTGGTCGGCGGCACAGATACGCAGTATTTT.

This chain links TRBV28 with TRBJ2-5; 8 nucleotides agree with TRBD2. Germline-derived CDR1 and CDR2 are MDHEN and SYDVKM. The J segment lost 5 bases and the V segment lost 7 bases, leaving 12 bases of the junction unmatched. The CDR3 loop spans 15 amino acids. In DNA form, the CDR3 reads TGTGCCAGCACCCCAGCGGGAGTGGGGGTTGAGACCCAGTACTTC. Translation: CASTPAGVGVETQYF.

The chain carries TRBV12-5 and TRBJ2-2; 9 bases fit TRBD1. This CDR3 has 18 residues. V dropped 0 bases and J dropped 3; count of bases not matched to a gene: 8. Germline loops: CDR1 LGHNT, CDR2 FRNRAP. The CDR3 sequence: CASGLVPRDREDTGELFF. The CDR3 DNA follows: TGTGCTAGTGGTTTGGTGCCCCGGGACAGGGAGGACACCGGGGAGCTGTTTTTT. The full variable domain, completed using reference TRBV12-5 and TRBJ2-2, is DARVTQTPRHKVTEMGQEVTMRCQPILGHNTVFWYRQTMMQGLELLAYFRNRAPLDDSGMPKDRFSAEMPDATLATLKIQPSEPRDSAVYFCASGLVPRDREDTGELFFGEGSRLTVL.

V gene TRBV28 combines with J gene TRBJ1-4; tentative D call: TRBD1 (5 bases). The CDR3 sequence is 15 residues long. Deletions cut 2 bases from V and 4 bases from J, with 11 bases between. Germline CDR1 reads MDHEN; CDR2 reads SYDVKM. The CDR3 protein is CASSLSTGYNEKLFF. The CDR3 DNA sequence: TGTGCCAGCAGTTTAAGCACAGGTTATAATGAAAAACTGTTTTTT.

This chain uses TRBV6-5 with TRBJ1-2; 7 bases map to TRBD1. In germline, CDR1 is MNHEY, CDR2 SVGAGI. V lost 0 bases to trimming and J lost 4 bases; unmatched junction nucleotides: 5. This CDR3 comprises 15 residues. CDR3 region: CASSYSRQGVYGYTF. The CDR3 DNA follows: TGTGCCAGCAGTTACTCTAGACAGGGCGTCTATGGCTACACCTTC.

The chain uses TRBV29-1 and TRBJ2-1; 11 bases are shared with TRBD2. This CDR3 is 15 amino acids long. V dropped 5 bases and J dropped 4; count of bases not matched to a gene: 7. Germline CDR1 is SQVTM and CDR2 is ANQGSEA. In nucleotides, the CDR3 is TGCAGCGTTACCGGGACTAGCGGAGGTTACAATGAGCAGTTCTTC. Its translation is CSVTGTSGGYNEQFF.

About this clone itself: The junction departs from germline at one end; a sequencing error may be responsible. V usage is TRBV7-8 and J usage is TRBJ2-1, with 8 bases lining up with TRBD1. Germline CDR1 SGHVS, CDR2 FQNEAQ. CDR3 length: 14 amino acids. The CDR3 region is CASSVATGVGEQFF. CDR3 bases: TGTGCCAGCAGCGTAGCGACAGGGGTCGGTGAGCAGTTCTTC.

Concerning this clone: At one end, the junction sequence differs from germline, possibly due to a read error. The chain recombines TRBV29-1 with TRBJ2-3, with D possibly TRBD1 on 5 matching bases. The CDR3 extends over 11 amino acids. Germline V gene lookup returns CDR1 SQVTM and CDR2 ANQGSEA. The CDR3: CSVEGADTQYF. DNA of the CDR3: TGCAGCGTCGAAGGGGCTGATACGCAGTATTTT.